The rows below give T cell receptor beta chains drawn from one sample of a study of T cell repertoires in cytomegalovirus infection. MiXCR, applied by TCRdb to the reads, yields one record per CDR3 protein. The sample lists approximately 500,000 distinct CDR3 sequences, roughly 10% occurring once. Sequencing was performed on PBMCs. Receptors originate from a human donor in good health (CMV status not recorded). Some clones in this sample may be carry-over from other donors' samples. Each CDR3 is given with its conserved first and last residue. D genes are given only for firm matches. Clone size, where shown, is once, few, many, or a class for clones that have expanded.

D gene	J gene	V gene	clone size	CDR3 DNA	CDR3 protein
TRBD2	TRBJ2-3	TRBV28	-	TGTGCCAGCACGCCTCTAGCGGAGAACACAGATACGCAGTATTTT	CASTPLAENTDTQYF
-	TRBJ2-5	TRBV29-1	few	TGCAGCGTGGTACAGCTTTTACAAGAGACCCAGTACTTC	CSVVQLLQETQYF
-	TRBJ2-1	TRBV5-1	-	TGCGCCAGCAGCTTGGGGGCCAGAACCTCCTACAATGAGCAGTTCTTC	CASSLGARTSYNEQFF
-	TRBJ2-3	TRBV6-1	few	TGTGCCAGCAGTACCCCAGACTGGGGACACACAGATACGCAGTATTTT	CASSTPDWGHTDTQYF
-	TRBJ2-1	TRBV6-5	many	TGTGCCAGCAGTTACAGGCCTAAAACGAGGAATGAGCAGTTCTTC	CASSYRPKTRNEQFF
-	TRBJ2-2	TRBV9	many	TGTGCCAGCAGCCTTGGGACCTTCGGGGAGCTGTTTTTT	CASSLGTFGELFF
-	TRBJ2-1	TRBV19	-	TGTGCCAGTACCCCCGGAAGAGGGCGATCATCCTACAATGAGCAGTTCTTC	CASTPGRGRSSYNEQFF
-	TRBJ2-1	TRBV20-1	-	TGCAGTGCTAGGTTTCTAGAGGGACGCAATGAGCAGTTCTTC	CSARFLEGRNEQFF
-	TRBJ1-5	TRBV12-3/TRBV12-4	many	TGTGCCAGCAGTTTCACTGTAAATCAGCCCCAGCATTTT	CASSFTVNQPQHF
-	TRBJ1-1	TRBV5-4	many	TGTGCCAGCAGCTTGGCGGCCACACGGGTGAACACTGAAGCTTTCTTT	CASSLAATRVNTEAFF
TRBD1	TRBJ2-7	TRBV28	many	TGTGCCAGCGGGACAGGGTGGTACGAGCAGTACTTC	CASGTGWYEQYF
-	TRBJ2-5	TRBV6-5	many	TGTGCCAGCAGTTACTCGCCCGCGCCCAGAGAGACCCAGTACTTC	CASSYSPAPRETQYF
-	TRBJ1-2	TRBV28	many	TGTGCCAGCAGTGTCCAAGGGTTATGGCTTAAGTATGGCTACACCTTC	CASSVQGLWLKYGYTF
-	TRBJ1-5	TRBV2	few	TGTGCCAGCACAGAGACAGGTGGGACGGGGCCCCAGCATTTT	CASTETGGTGPQHF
TRBD2	TRBJ2-5	TRBV3-1	many	TGTGCCAGCAGCCAAGGGATTCCCACTAGCGGTCGAGAGACCCAGTACTTC	CASSQGIPTSGRETQYF
TRBD2	TRBJ2-5	TRBV4-2	many	TGTGCCAGCAGCCAAGAACTAGCGGGAGAGACCCAGTACTTC	CASSQELAGETQYF
-	TRBJ2-3	TRBV29-1	-	TGCAGCGTTGGCGGGACGTCCCACTCAGATACGCAGTATTTT	CSVGGTSHSDTQYF
-	TRBJ2-7	TRBV28	many	TGTGCCAGCAGCCCAAGGTCCAGGGGACCCTACGAGCAGTACTTC	CASSPRSRGPYEQYF
-	TRBJ1-1	TRBV10-3	many	TGTGCCATGACGAGGGGGGGGTTGGACACTGAAGCTTTCTTT	CAMTRGGLDTEAFF
TRBD2	TRBJ2-7	TRBV20-1	-	TGCAGCGGACTAGCGGGAGGGCCGAACTCCTACGAGCAGTACTTC	CSGLAGGPNSYEQYF
TRBD2	TRBJ2-3	TRBV24-1	many	TGTGCCACCAGTGATTCGCGGGAGGGAGCAGATACGCAGTATTTT	CATSDSREGADTQYF
TRBD1	TRBJ1-5	TRBV7-9	-	TGTGCCAGCAGCCGGGGGACAGGGATTTCGCCCCAGCATTTT	CASSRGTGISPQHF
-	TRBJ1-4	TRBV28	many	TGTGCCAGCAGTTTACTGGGGGAAAAACTGTTTTTT	CASSLLGEKLFF
TRBD1	TRBJ1-1	TRBV28	-	TGTGCCAGCAGTCCTGACAGGGACTCTGAAGCTTTCTTT	CASSPDRDSEAFF
TRBD1	TRBJ1-5	TRBV7-9	many	TGTGCCAGCAGCTTAGGATCAGGGGGAGGCAATCAGCCCCAGCATTTT	CASSLGSGGGNQPQHF
-	TRBJ1-5	TRBV30	many	TGTGCCTGGAGCTCAGGGAGTAGCAATCAGCCCCAGCATTTT	CAWSSGSSNQPQHF
TRBD2	TRBJ2-1	TRBV7-2	many	TGTGCCAGCAGCTCGACTAGCGGGAACCCCGAGCAGTTCTTC	CASSSTSGNPEQFF
TRBD1	TRBJ2-7	TRBV27	-	TGTGCCAGCAGTACTTCTTACGGGACAGTCACCTACGAGCAGTACTTC	CASSTSYGTVTYEQYF
TRBD2	TRBJ2-3	TRBV4-2	many	TGTGCCACTACGCGGGCTGCCGCGGGAGTGATAGATACGCAGTATTTT	CATTRAAAGVIDTQYF
-	TRBJ2-5	TRBV28	many	TGTGCCAGCGGAGGGTTAGAGACCCAGTACTTC	CASGGLETQYF
TRBD2	TRBJ2-7	TRBV7-2	many	TGTGCCAGCAGCCCGCCTAGCGGGAGTTCCCACGAGCAGTACTTC	CASSPPSGSSHEQYF
TRBD2	TRBJ2-7	TRBV12-3/TRBV12-4	many	TGTGCCAGCAGTTTAAGGCTAGCGGGAGGGGACGAGCAGTACTTC	CASSLRLAGGDEQYF
-	TRBJ1-6	TRBV19	-	TGTGCCAGTAGTATGGACACAGGCAATTCACCCCTCCACTTT	CASSMDTGNSPLHF
-	TRBJ2-2	TRBV27	many	TGTGCCAGCAGTTCTTGGACTAACGCGAACACCGGGGAGCTGTTTTTT	CASSSWTNANTGELFF
-	TRBJ2-2	TRBV6-6	many	TGTGCCAGCCTCCTTCATGCGAACACCGGGGAGCTGTTTTTT	CASLLHANTGELFF
TRBD2	TRBJ2-1	TRBV20-1	-	TGCAGTGCTAGAGCTCCGGGACTAGCGGGAGTGGATGAGCAGTTCTTC	CSARAPGLAGVDEQFF
TRBD1	TRBJ2-3	TRBV7-7	many	TGTGCCAGCAGCCGGACAGGGTCAGATACGCAGTATTTT	CASSRTGSDTQYF
TRBD2	TRBJ2-1	TRBV12-3/TRBV12-4	many	TGTGCCAGCAGTCCGGGACTAGCGGGACCGGTGGATGAGCAGTTCTTC	CASSPGLAGPVDEQFF
TRBD2	TRBJ2-2	TRBV12-3/TRBV12-4	many	TGTGCCAGCATCCATCCGGGACTAGCGGGAGTGGGGGAGCTGTTTTTT	CASIHPGLAGVGELFF
-	TRBJ1-5	TRBV19	many	TGTGCCAGTAGTATCGGGGGGCCTCAGCCCCAGCATTTT	CASSIGGPQPQHF
TRBD1	TRBJ1-6	TRBV4-2	many	TGTGCCAGCAGCCAAGATTCAGGGGGCGGGAATTCACCCCTCCACTTT	CASSQDSGGGNSPLHF
TRBD1	TRBJ1-5	TRBV3-1	few	TGTGCCAGCAGCCAAGGGGGACAGGGCCGTCAGCCCCAGCATTTT	CASSQGGQGRQPQHF
TRBD1	TRBJ1-5	TRBV28	-	TGTGCCAGCAGCCCCGGGACAGGGGAGCTTTATAGCAATCAGCCCCAGCATTTT	CASSPGTGELYSNQPQHF
-	TRBJ1-5	TRBV5-5	once	TGTGCCAGCAGTCTGAGGGGGGAAGGCAATCAGCCCCAGCATTTT	CASSLRGEGNQPQHF
-	TRBJ2-6	TRBV7-9	many	TGTGCCAGCAGCCCAGTACAGGGTCCCGGGGCCAACGTCCTGACTTTC	CASSPVQGPGANVLTF
-	TRBJ1-1	TRBV19	-	TGTGCCAGTAGTGTGATCGGGCGCACTGAAGCTTTCTTT	CASSVIGRTEAFF
TRBD1	TRBJ2-6	TRBV7-3	many	TGTGCCAGCAGCCCTAGGACAGGGACCGGGGCCAACGTCCTGACTTTC	CASSPRTGTGANVLTF
-	TRBJ2-7	TRBV6-2/TRBV6-3	many	TGTGCCAGCAGACCCCCCGGGACCGCTACGGGGGAGCAGTACTTC	CASRPPGTATGEQYF
TRBD1	TRBJ1-2	TRBV7-2	many	TGTGCCAGCAGCTTAGGTCCAGGGGGAGGTTATGGCTACACCTTC	CASSLGPGGGYGYTF